This T cell receptor (beta chain) was profiled in a study of OX40 agonist ivuxolimab in advanced cancers. Data came from immunoSEQ multiplex PCR; TCRdb stores just in-frame clones and leaves some out. The sample has 77,000 or so clones, 75% to 95% seen once. The germline gives CDR1 MNHEY, CDR2 SVGAGI. This CDR3 comprises 13 residues. V lost 7 bases to trimming and J lost 9 bases, with 16 bases between them. The chain combines TRBV6-5 with TRBJ2-1; the D gene is possibly TRBD2 (6 bases). Material: CD4+ or CD8+ T cells sorted from blood, obtained in a trial of the OX40 agonist ivuxolimab. The TCR sequence derives from an adult with an advanced solid tumor such as melanoma, head and neck, liver or kidney cancer. In DNA, the CDR3 is TGTGCCAGCACCCAGGACTATGCGGGTGAGCAGTTCTTC. The encoded protein is CASTQDYAGEQFF.